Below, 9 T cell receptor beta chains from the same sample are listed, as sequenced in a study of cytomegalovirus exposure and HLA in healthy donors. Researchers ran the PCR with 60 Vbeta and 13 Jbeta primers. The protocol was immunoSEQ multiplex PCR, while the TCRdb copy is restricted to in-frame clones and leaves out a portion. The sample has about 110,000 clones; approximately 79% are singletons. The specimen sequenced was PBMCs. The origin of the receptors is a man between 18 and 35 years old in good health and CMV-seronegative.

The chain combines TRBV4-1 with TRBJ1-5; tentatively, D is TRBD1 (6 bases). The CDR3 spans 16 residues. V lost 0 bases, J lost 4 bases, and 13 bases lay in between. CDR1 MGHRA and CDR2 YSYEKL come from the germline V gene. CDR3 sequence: CASSQENAGANQPQHF. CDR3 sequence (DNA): TGCGCCAGCAGCCAAGAAAATGCAGGGGCTAATCAGCCCCAGCATTTT.

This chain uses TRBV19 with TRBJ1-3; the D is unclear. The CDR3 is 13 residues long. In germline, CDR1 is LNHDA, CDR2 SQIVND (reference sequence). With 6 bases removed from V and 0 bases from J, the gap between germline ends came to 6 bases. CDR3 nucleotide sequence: TGTGCCAGTAGATTCGTCTCTGGAAACACCATATATTTT. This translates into CASRFVSGNTIYF.

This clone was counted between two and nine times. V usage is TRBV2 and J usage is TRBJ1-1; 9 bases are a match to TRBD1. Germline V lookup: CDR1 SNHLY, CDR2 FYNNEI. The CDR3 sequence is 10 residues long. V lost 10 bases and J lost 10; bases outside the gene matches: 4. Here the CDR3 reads CATRGQGAFF. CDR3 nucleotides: TGTGCCACCAGGGGACAGGGAGCTTTCTTT.

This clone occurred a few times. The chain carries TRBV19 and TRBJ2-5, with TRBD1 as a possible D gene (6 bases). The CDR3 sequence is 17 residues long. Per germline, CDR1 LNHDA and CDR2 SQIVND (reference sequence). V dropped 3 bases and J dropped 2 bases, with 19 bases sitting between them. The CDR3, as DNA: TGTGCCAGTAGTATGGCCCCCTTTGACAGGACACAAGAGACCCAGTACTTC. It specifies CASSMAPFDRTQETQYF.

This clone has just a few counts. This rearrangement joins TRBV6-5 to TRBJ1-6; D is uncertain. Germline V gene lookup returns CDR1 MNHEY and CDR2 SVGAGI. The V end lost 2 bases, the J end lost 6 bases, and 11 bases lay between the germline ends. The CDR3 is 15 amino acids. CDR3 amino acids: CASSYEGVSNSPLHF. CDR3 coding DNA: TGTGCCAGCAGTTACGAGGGAGTGAGTAATTCACCCCTCCACTTT.

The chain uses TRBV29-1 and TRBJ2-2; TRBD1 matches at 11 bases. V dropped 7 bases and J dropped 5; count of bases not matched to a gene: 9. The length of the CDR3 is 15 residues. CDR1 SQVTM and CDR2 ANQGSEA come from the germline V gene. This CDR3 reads CSAWLGQGATGELFF. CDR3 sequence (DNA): TGCAGCGCCTGGCTCGGACAGGGGGCGACCGGGGAGCTGTTTTTT.

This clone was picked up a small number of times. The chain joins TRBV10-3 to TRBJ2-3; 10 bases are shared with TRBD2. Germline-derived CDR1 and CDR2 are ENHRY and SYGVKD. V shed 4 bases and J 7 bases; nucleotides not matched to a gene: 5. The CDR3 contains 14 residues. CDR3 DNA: TGTGCCATCAGTGCTAGCGGGGGTGGGAATACGCAGTATTTT. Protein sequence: CAISASGGGNTQYF.

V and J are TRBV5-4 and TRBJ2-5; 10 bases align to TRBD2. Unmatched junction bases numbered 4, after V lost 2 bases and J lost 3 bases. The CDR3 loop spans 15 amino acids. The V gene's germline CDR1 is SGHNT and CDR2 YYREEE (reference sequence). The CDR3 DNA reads TGTGCCAGCAGCTTACTAGCGGGGACCAAAGAGACCCAGTACTTC. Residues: CASSLLAGTKETQYF.

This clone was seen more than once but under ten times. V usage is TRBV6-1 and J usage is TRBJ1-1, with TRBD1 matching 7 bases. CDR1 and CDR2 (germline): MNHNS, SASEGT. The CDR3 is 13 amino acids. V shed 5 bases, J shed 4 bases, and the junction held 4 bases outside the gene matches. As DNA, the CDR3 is TGTGCCAGCAGTCCGACAGGGCCCACTGAAGCTTTCTTT. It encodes CASSPTGPTEAFF.